This T cell receptor (beta chain) was identified in a study of a mutant IDH1 vaccine in newly diagnosed glioma listed by TCRdb under 2021. Regarding the research as a whole: Across visits V03 through V10, patients got a total of eight vaccinations, given in weeks 1, 3, 5, 7, 11, 15, 19 and 23. Six visits were used for peripheral blood collection: V03 (baseline), V05, V07, V10, V12 and V13. In the chemotherapy-containing groups, vaccination started alongside temozolomide cycles, whereas in patients who had radiotherapy alone it started 4-6 weeks after radiotherapy. Of the 30 to 35 treated patients, roughly 60% were male and approximately 38% were female, and a mean age of 40.4 years was recorded. Before enrollment, patients had received standard therapy of radiotherapy alone, temozolomide alone, or radiochemotherapy with temozolomide; most received the combination. For exploratory analyses, longitudinal TCRB deep sequencing was carried out in 25 treated patients wherever samples were available.

Of note for this clone: What this receptor recognizes is not known. No base qualities exist here, and no much larger clone lies one base off it.

Libraries were built with the immunoSEQ multiplex PCR assay. Rearranged TCR beta chain sequences were amplified with the hsTCRB Kit following the manufacturer's protocol. TCRB libraries were sequenced on an Illumina MiSeq. Concerning the study's data processing: Demultiplexing, trimming and gene mapping were performed with the kit vendor's proprietary platform. Drawn from immuneACCESS, this table holds only the in-frame rearrangements with V and J called that TCRdb kept. Clones are partly lost; checked studies trace under half to an unresolved V gene and leave the rest unexplained. V and J calls and clone size are given by that table; D and trimming were obtained from the DNA. In all, the sample holds about 25,000 clones, and roughly 77% of those were seen once. The leading ten clones occupy roughly a tenth of the sample. According to the study, the label for this sample's time point signals: week 5, during vaccination. A 20-mer mutant IDH1 peptide at 300 micrograms in Montanide made up each vaccine dose, which was injected subcutaneously together with topical imiquimod. Donors had newly diagnosed WHO grade 3 or 4 IDH1-mutant astrocytomas with loss of nuclear ATRX. The samples were drawn from NOA16, a multicentre, single-arm, open-label phase I trial in Germany that tested a mutant IDH1 peptide vaccine in humans for the first time. Genomic DNA for TCRB sequencing was extracted from EDTA blood using the DNeasy Blood and Tissue Kit.

V loses 7 bases, J loses 2 bases, and the germline ends lie 19 bases apart. CDR1 is given as SGHDT and CDR2 as YYEEEE, both from the germline V gene. The CDR3 runs 17 residues from the cysteine to the phenylalanine. Only the CDR3 DNA is retained, 51 bases long and in frame from the first base. Overall results and qualifications from the work: Pseudoprogression appeared unrelated to alterations in the top peripheral T cell clonotypes detected by TCRB sequencing. Across multiple MHC alleles, vaccine-induced immune responses were seen in approximately 93% of patients. Selection of PBMC samples for TCRB deep sequencing was based on availability. According to the authors, sample limitations meant that analyses of patient blood samples could not be reproduced.

The source is a middle-aged man with glioma. The chain joins TRBV5-6 to TRBJ1-6, with TRBD1 perhaps the D gene, on 5 matching bases. The sample was PBMCs, taken from a glioma patient whose treatment included an IDH1 peptide vaccine. The CDR3: CASSRWSGGAYNSPLHF. The DNA is TGTGCCAGCTCCCGTTGGTCTGGGGGTGCCTATAATTCACCCCTCCACTTT.